This passage covers 15 T cell receptor beta chains from one sample sequenced in a study of T-cell memory formation after mild COVID-19. Via MiXCR, TCRdb re-called the 5' RACE reads, giving one row per CDR3 protein. The table lists 100,000 to 150,000 distinct CDR3 sequences, roughly 6.2% of them singletons. Material for sequencing was PBMCs or a T cell subset sorted from them (not recorded which). These receptors all stem from an adult woman who had mild COVID-19 (a few samples of this study predate the infection). Cell type and time point are not known.

In its sample, this clonotype was seen many times. J is TRBJ2-3 and V is TRBV7-3; 11 nucleotides agree with TRBD2. This CDR3 is 15 amino acids long. Germline V gene lookup returns CDR1 SGHTA and CDR2 FQGTGA. Losses at the gene ends were 6 bases for V and 2 bases for J; bases not matched to a gene: 4. CDR3 residues: CASSLGLAVTDTQYF. CDR3 DNA sequence: TGTGCCAGCAGTTTGGGACTAGCGGTCACAGATACGCAGTATTTT.

This chain links TRBV14 with TRBJ1-2; tentative D call: TRBD1 (5 bases). The V gene lost 4 bases and the J gene lost 8 bases, with 14 bases spanning the gap. Germline values: CDR1 SGHDN, CDR2 FVKESK. The CDR3 is 13 amino acids. The CDR3, as DNA: TGTGCCAGCAGCCCCCTCAGGGCCGGCGGCTACACCTTC. It specifies CASSPLRAGGYTF.

The table lists this clonotype with many counts. The V and J genes are TRBV7-9 and TRBJ2-7, with a tentative D call TRBD2 (6 bases). V lost 3 bases, J lost 0 bases, and 9 bases lay in between. The germline gives CDR1 SEHNR, CDR2 FQNEAQ (reference sequence). CDR3 length equals 14 residues. CDR3 sequence: CASSFRGSSYEQYF. Written as DNA, the CDR3 is TGTGCCAGCAGCTTTCGGGGGAGCTCCTACGAGCAGTACTTC.

The gene calls are TRBV7-2 and TRBJ1-3; D unclear. CDR3 length: 15 amino acids. Germline-derived CDR1 and CDR2 are SGHTA and FQGNSA. The germline V and J ends were trimmed by 3 bases and 0 bases, with 9 bases remaining between them. The CDR3: CASSLKLISGNTIYF. The CDR3 bases are TGTGCCAGCAGCTTGAAACTCATCTCTGGAAACACCATATATTTT.

This clonotype was detected only a few times. The chain has TRBV2 and TRBJ1-1; D gene ambiguous. Germline CDR1 and CDR2: SNHLY and FYNNEI. Trimming left V 4 bases short and J 0 bases short, with 9 bases between. The CDR3 runs 14 residues. The CDR3 DNA is TGTGCCAGCAGTGTAGGCGGGGTGAACACTGAAGCTTTCTTT. Protein: CASSVGGVNTEAFF. Full variable domain (outside the CDR3, taken from reference TRBV2 and TRBJ1-1): EPEVTQTPSHQVTQMGQEVILRCVPISNHLYFYWYRQILGQKVEFLVSFYNNEISEKSEIFDDQFSVERPDGSNFTLKIRSTKLEDSAMYFCASSVGGVNTEAFFGQGTRLTVV.

This clonotype was picked up many times. It is unclear where the CDR3 begins or ends on the DNA, so no DNA is shown, and the CDR3 is as TCRdb lists it. The V call is TRBV20-1, the J call TRBJ1-6. Per the germline V gene, CDR1 is DFQATT and CDR2 is SNEGSKA (reference sequence). A total of 12 residues make up the CDR3, ends included. The CDR3 loop reads CSARDFATGSHF.

This clonotype occurred many times. The CDR3 is CASSLKTANTEAFF. The CDR3 region has the DNA TGTGCCAGCAGCTTAAAGACGGCGAACACTGAAGCTTTCTTT. The genes are TRBV5-8 and TRBJ1-1; no firm D call. The V end was cut by 2 bases, the J end by 1 base, with 9 bases between. Germline-derived CDR1 and CDR2 are SGHTS and YDEGEE. The CDR3 is made up of 14 amino acids.

This clonotype has at least ten counts. The gene calls are TRBV5-1 and TRBJ2-5, with D unclear. Per germline, CDR1 SGHRS and CDR2 YFSETQ. The CDR3 consists of 13 residues. V dropped 5 bases and J dropped 0 bases, with 8 bases sitting between them. CDR3 region: CASRSWDQETQYF. For the CDR3, the DNA is TGCGCCAGCAGGTCCTGGGACCAAGAGACCCAGTACTTC.

This clonotype was detected only a few times. This chain connects TRBV6-5 to TRBJ1-5; TRBD1 might be the D (6 bases). CDR1 and CDR2 from the germline V gene are MNHEY and SVGAGI. The CDR3 is 15 residues long. Trimming removed 8 bases at V and 0 bases at J, with 14 bases between. CDR3 protein: CASRGGDISNQPQHF. The CDR3 DNA follows: TGTGCCAGCCGGGGGGGGGACATTAGCAATCAGCCCCAGCATTTT.

This clonotype has just a few counts. The V call is TRBV7-2, the J call TRBJ1-4, with D unresolved. The germline V gene encodes CDR1 SGHTA and CDR2 FQGNSA. Trimming shortened V by 3 bases and J by 0 bases, and 11 bases separated the two germline ends. The CDR3 is 16 amino acids. CDR3 in amino acids: CASSFYGGSTNEKLFF. Written as DNA, the CDR3 is TGTGCCAGCAGCTTTTATGGAGGATCAACTAATGAAAAACTGTTTTTT.

This clonotype occurred a few times. The rearrangement links TRBV6-1 to TRBJ1-2; D is unresolved. This CDR3 contains 11 residues. Trimming removed 2 bases at V and 7 bases at J, with 5 bases between. Germline V gene data show CDR1 as MNHNS and CDR2 as SASEGT. CDR3 DNA: TGTGCCAGCAGTGAATTAACTGGCTACACCTTC. Translating it yields CASSELTGYTF.

For the CDR3, the DNA is TGTGCCAGCAGCAGCTGGACTAGCGGGGGTATGGAGACCCAGTACTTC. Translating gives CASSSWTSGGMETQYF. The chain links TRBV7-2 to TRBJ2-5; 13 positions match TRBD2. Per the germline V gene, CDR1 is SGHTA and CDR2 is FQGNSA. There are 16 residues in the CDR3. Germline trimming cut 5 bases from V and 5 bases from J; bases unmatched to any gene: 8. The entire variable domain, with the rest obtained from reference TRBV7-2 and TRBJ2-5, is as follows: GAGVSQSPSNKVTEKGKDVELRCDPISGHTALYWYRQSLGQGLEFLIYFQGNSAPDKSGLPSDRFSAERTGGSVSTLTIQRTQQEDSAVYLCASSSWTSGGMETQYFGPGTRLLVL.

The CDR3 coding sequence is TGTGCCACCAGTGATCCCGGGACAGGGGTTTACAATGAGCAGTTCTTC. It translates to CATSDPGTGVYNEQFF. The J gene is TRBJ2-1, the V gene TRBV24-1; 10 bases match TRBD1. Germline V gene data show CDR1 as KGHDR and CDR2 as SFDVKD. This CDR3 contains 16 residues. J lost 4 bases, V lost 3 bases, and 5 bases had no gene match.

J is TRBJ1-2 and V is TRBV6-1; unclear D gene. The CDR3 contains 13 residues. V was clipped by 2 bases and J by 5 bases, with 9 bases between them. The germline V gene has CDR1 MNHNS and CDR2 SASEGT. The CDR3 sequence: CASSEREVYGYTF. The CDR3 nucleotides are TGTGCCAGCAGTGAAAGAGAAGTATATGGCTACACCTTC.

The chain uses TRBV6-5 and TRBJ2-7, with 7 bases matching TRBD1. There are 15 residues in the CDR3. CDR1 and CDR2 (germline): MNHEY, SVGAGI. With 4 bases clipped from V and 0 bases from J, the junction kept 6 bases outside the gene matches. The CDR3 bases are TGTGCCAGCAGTTCCCCACAGGGGAACTCCTACGAGCAGTACTTC. Protein sequence: CASSSPQGNSYEQYF.